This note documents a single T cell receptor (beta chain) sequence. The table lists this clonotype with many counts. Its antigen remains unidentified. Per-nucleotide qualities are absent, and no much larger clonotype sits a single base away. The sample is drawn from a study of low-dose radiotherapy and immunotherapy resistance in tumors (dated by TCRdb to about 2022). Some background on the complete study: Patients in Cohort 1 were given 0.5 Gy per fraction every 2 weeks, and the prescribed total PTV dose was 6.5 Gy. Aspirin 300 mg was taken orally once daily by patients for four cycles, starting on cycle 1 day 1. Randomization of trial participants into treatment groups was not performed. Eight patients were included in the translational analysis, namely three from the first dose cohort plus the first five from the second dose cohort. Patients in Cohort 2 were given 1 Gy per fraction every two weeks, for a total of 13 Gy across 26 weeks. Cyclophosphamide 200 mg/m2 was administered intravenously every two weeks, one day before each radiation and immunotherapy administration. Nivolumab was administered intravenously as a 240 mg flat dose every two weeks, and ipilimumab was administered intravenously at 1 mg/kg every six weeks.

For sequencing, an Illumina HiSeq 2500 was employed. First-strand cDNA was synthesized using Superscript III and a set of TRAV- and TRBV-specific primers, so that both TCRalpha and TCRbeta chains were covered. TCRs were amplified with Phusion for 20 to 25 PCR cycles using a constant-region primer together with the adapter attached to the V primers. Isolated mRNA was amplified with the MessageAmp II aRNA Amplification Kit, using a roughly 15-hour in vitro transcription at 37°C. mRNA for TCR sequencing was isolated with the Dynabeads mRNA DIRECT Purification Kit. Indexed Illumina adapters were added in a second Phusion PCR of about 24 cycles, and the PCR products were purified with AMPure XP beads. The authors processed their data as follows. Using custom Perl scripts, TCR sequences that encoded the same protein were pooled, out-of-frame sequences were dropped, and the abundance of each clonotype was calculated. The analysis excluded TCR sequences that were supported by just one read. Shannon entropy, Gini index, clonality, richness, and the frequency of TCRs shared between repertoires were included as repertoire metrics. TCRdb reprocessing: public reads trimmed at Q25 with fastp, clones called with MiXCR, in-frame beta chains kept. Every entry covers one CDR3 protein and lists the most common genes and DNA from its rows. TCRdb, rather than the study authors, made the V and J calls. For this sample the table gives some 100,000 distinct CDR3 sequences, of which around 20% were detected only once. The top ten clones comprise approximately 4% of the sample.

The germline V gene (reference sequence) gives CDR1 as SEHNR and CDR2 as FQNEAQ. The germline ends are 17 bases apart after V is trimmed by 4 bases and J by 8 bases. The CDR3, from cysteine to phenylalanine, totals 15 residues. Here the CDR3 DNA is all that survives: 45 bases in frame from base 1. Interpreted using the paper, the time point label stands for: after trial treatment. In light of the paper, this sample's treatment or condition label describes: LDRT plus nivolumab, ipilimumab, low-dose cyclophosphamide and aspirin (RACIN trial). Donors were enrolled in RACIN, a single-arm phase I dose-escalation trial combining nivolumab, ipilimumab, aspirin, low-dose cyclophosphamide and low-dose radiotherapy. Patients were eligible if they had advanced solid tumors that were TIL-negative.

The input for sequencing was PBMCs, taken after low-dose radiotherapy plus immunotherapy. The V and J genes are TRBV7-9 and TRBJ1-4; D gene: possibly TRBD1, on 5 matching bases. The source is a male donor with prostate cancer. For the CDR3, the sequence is CASSSQGSPEEKLFF. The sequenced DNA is TGTGCCAGCAGCTCCCAGGGCTCACCAGAGGAAAAACTGTTTTTT.